This T cell receptor (beta chain) was obtained from a study of STAT5B mutations in CD4+ large granular lymphocyte leukemia. Profiled with immunoSEQ multiplex PCR; TCRdb holds only in-frame clones, not every one. The sample includes around 30,000 clones, around three quarters of them seen just once. V lost 1 base and J 4 bases, leaving 7 bases between the germline ends. The germline CDR1 and CDR2 sequences are SGHAT and FQNNGV. This CDR3 region has 14 residues. Turning to this clone: What it binds is unknown.

Whole-study findings and limits: TRBV06-family usage was enriched in top patient clones (8/27) versus controls (2/35).

The clonotype originates from a human donor in good health. The V call is TRBV11-2, the J call TRBJ2-2; D unresolved. Sequenced material: CD4+ T cells from blood buffy coats. Here the CDR3 DNA reads TGTGCCAGCAGCTTAGCTCGGCGCACCGGGGAGCTGTTTTTT. This translates into CASSLARRTGELFF.